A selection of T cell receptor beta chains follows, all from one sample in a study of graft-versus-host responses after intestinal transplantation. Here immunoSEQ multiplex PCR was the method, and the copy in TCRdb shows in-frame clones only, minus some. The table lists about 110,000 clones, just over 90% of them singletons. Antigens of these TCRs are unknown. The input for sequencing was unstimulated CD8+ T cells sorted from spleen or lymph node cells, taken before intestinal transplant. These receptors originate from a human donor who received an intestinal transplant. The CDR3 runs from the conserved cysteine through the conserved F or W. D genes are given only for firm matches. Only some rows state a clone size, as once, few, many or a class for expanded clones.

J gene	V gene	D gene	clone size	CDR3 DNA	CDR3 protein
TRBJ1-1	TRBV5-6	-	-	TGTGCCAGCATCAAGAGGGCGGGGATGAACACTGAAGCTTTCTTT	CASIKRAGMNTEAFF
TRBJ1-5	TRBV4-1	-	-	TGCGCCAGCAGCCAAGCTCCAGACCGTTATCAGCCCCAGCATTTT	CASSQAPDRYQPQHF
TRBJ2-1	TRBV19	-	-	TGTGCCAGCCATATGAGCTCCTACAATGAGCAGTTCTTC	CASHMSSYNEQFF
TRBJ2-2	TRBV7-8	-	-	TGTGCCAGCAGCTTCGAGTTCGGGGAGCTGTTTTTT	CASSFEFGELFF
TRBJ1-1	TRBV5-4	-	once	TGTGCCAGCAGCCCCAGGGGCTCGGAGAACACTGAAGCTTTCTTT	CASSPRGSENTEAFF
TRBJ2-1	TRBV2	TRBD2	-	TGTGCCAGCAGGGGGGGCCTCGGGACTAGCCTGAACAATGAGCAGTTCTTC	CASRGGLGTSLNNEQFF
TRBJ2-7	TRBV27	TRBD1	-	TGTGCCAGCAGCCCCGTCGTACAGGGGTACGAGCAGTACTTC	CASSPVVQGYEQYF
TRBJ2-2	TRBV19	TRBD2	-	TGTGCCAGTAGTATCCCCGGGACTAGCAGCACCGGGGAGCTGTTTTTT	CASSIPGTSSTGELFF
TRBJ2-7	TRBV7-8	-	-	TGTGCCAGCAGCCCCCTAGCGTACGAGCAGTACTTC	CASSPLAYEQYF
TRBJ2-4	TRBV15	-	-	TGTGCCACCAGCAGAGTGGATAGAATTGAGAACATTCAGTACTTC	CATSRVDRIENIQYF
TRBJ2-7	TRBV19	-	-	TGTGCCACCGGACAGGGAGGGGAGCAGTACTTC	CATGQGGEQYF
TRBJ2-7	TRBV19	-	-	TGTGCCAGTAGTACCGCGACTGATTCCTACGAGCAGTACTTC	CASSTATDSYEQYF
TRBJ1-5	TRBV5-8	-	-	TGTGCCAGCAGCTTGCGGGGGGAAGGTCAGCCCCAGCATTTT	CASSLRGEGQPQHF
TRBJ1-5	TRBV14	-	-	TGTGCCAGCAGCTTTTTCGGGGGGGCAGGACGTCAGCCCCAGCATTTT	CASSFFGGAGRQPQHF
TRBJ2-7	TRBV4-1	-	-	TGCGCCAGCAGCCAAGAAAACGAGTATATGGGGGTGCAGTACTTC	CASSQENEYMGVQYF
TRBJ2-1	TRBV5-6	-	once	TGTGCCAGCAGCTTGGCATACGGGCGAGGATTCAATGAGCAGTTCTTC	CASSLAYGRGFNEQFF
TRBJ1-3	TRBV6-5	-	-	TGTGCCAGCAGTTATCGCGGGGACACTGGAAACACCATATATTTT	CASSYRGDTGNTIYF
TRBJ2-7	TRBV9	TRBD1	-	TGTGCCAGCAGCGCTGACAGGGGCCCCCACGAGCAGTACTTC	CASSADRGPHEQYF
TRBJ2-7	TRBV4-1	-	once	TGCGCCAGCAGCCAAGCGGCAGGGGCGCTTCCCTCCTACGAGCAGTACTTC	CASSQAAGALPSYEQYF
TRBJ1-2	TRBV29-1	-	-	TGCAGCGTTGATGGGGCCTTAAACGGCTACACCTTC	CSVDGALNGYTF
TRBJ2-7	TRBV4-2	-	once	TGTGCCAGCAGCCAAGTCCAGGGTACCTACGAGCAGTACTTC	CASSQVQGTYEQYF
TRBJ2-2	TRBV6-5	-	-	TGTGCCAGCAGTTATGGTAGCGGAGGGGGCACCGGGGAGCTGTTTTTT	CASSYGSGGGTGELFF
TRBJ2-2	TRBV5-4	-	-	TGTGCCAGCAGCCCACGGACGGCGAACACCGGGGAGCTGTTTTTT	CASSPRTANTGELFF
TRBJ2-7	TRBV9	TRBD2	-	TGTGCCAGCAGCGTAGACTCTGGGCTAGCGGGCCCCTCCTACGAGCAGTACTTC	CASSVDSGLAGPSYEQYF
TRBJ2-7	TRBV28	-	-	TGTGCCAGCAGTTTAATTCCCGGCTCCTACGAGCAGTACTTC	CASSLIPGSYEQYF
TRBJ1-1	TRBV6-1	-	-	TGTGCCAGCAGTGAACACTCCCCCACTGAAGCTTTCTTT	CASSEHSPTEAFF